A single T cell receptor (beta chain) is shown here with its context. The CDR3 consists of 14 residues. The J segment lost 4 bases and the V segment lost 6 bases, leaving 7 bases of the junction unmatched. In germline, CDR1 is SNHLY, CDR2 FYNNEI. Method: immunoSEQ multiplex PCR; TCRdb's copy keeps in-frame clones and lacks some. The sample records 95,000 to 100,000 clones, around nine tenths being singletons. The sample belongs to a study of T cell responses to AZD1222 COVID-19 vaccine. Samples with a second dose at about 4 or about 12 weeks were pooled together. The sequence was collected from an adult who received the AZD1222 COVID-19 vaccine. Material: peripheral blood, obtained 28 days after the second AZD1222 dose. The gene calls are TRBV2 and TRBJ1-2; 8 nucleotides agree with TRBD1. CDR3 protein: CASREQGVGYGYTF. CDR3 sequence (DNA): TGTGCCAGCAGGGAACAGGGGGTTGGCTATGGCTACACCTTC.